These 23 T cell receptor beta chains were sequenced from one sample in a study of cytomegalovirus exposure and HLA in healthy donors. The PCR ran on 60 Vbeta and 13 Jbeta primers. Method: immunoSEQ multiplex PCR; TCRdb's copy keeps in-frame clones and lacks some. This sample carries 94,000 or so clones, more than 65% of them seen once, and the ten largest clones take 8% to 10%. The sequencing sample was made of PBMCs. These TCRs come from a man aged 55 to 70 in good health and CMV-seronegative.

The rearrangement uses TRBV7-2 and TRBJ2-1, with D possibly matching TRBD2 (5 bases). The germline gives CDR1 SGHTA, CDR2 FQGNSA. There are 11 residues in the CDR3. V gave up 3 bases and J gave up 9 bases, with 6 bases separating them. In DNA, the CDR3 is TGTGCCAGCAGCTTCGGGGTTGAGCAGTTCTTC. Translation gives CASSFGVEQFF.

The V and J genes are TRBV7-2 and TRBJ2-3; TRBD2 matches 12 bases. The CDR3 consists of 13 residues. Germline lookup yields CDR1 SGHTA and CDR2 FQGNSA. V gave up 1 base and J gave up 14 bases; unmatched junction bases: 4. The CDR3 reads CASSLDLAGGMYF. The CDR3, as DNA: TGTGCCAGCAGCTTAGACCTAGCGGGGGGGATGTATTTT.

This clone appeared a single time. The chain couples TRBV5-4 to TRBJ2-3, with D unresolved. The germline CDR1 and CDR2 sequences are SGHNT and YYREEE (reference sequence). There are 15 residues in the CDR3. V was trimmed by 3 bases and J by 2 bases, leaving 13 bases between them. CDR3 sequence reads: CASSSPTDTTDTQYF. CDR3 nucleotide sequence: TGTGCCAGCAGCTCACCCACAGACACCACAGATACGCAGTATTTT.

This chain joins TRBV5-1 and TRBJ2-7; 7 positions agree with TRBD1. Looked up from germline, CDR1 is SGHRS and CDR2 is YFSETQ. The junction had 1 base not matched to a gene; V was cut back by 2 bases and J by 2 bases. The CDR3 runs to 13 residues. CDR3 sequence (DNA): TGCGCCAGCAGCTTTGGGACAGCCTACGAGCAGTACTTC. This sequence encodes CASSFGTAYEQYF.

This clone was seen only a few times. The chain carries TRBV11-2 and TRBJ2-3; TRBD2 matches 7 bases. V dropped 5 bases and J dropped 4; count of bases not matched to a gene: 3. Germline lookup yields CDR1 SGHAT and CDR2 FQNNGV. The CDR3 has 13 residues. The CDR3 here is CASSQTSADTQYF. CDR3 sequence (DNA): TGTGCCAGCAGCCAAACTAGCGCAGATACGCAGTATTTT.

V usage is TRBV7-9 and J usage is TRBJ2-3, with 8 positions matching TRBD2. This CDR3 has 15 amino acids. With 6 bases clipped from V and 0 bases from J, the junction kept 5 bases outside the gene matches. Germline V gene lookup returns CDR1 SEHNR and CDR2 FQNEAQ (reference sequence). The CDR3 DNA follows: TGTGCCAGCAGTCAACTAGCGGCTAGCACAGATACGCAGTATTTT. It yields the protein CASSQLAASTDTQYF.

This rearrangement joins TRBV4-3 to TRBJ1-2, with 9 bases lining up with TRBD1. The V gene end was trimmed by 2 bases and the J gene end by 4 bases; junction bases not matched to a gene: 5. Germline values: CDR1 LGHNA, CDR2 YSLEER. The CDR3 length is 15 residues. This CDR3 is CASSQRQGVSYGYTF. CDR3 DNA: TGCGCCAGCAGCCAACGACAGGGGGTGTCCTATGGCTACACCTTC.

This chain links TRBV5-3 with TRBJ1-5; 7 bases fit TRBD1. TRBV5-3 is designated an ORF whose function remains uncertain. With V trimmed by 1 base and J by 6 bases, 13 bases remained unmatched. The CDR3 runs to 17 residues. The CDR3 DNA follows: TGTGCCAGAAGCTTGTTGTGTTTAGACAGGGCAGGTCAGCCCCAGCATTTT. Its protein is CARSLLCLDRAGQPQHF.

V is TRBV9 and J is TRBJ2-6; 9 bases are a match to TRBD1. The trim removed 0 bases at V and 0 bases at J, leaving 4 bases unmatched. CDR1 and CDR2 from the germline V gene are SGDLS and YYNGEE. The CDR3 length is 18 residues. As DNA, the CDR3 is TGTGCCAGCAGCGTAGCTAGGGACAGGGACTCTGGGGCCAACGTCCTGACTTTC. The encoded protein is CASSVARDRDSGANVLTF.

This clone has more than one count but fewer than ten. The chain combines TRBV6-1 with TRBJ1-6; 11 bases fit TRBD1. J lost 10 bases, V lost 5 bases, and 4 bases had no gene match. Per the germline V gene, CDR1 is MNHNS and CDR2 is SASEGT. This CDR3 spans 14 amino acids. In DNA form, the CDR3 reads TGTGCCAGCAGTTCTCGGACAGGGGGCTCACCCCTCCACTTT. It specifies CASSSRTGGSPLHF.

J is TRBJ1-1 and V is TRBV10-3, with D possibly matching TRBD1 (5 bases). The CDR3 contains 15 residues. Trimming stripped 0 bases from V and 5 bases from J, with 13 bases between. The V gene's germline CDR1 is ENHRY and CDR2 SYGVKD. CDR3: CAISESGTGGTEAFF. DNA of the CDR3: TGTGCCATCAGTGAGTCGGGAACAGGTGGAACTGAAGCTTTCTTT.

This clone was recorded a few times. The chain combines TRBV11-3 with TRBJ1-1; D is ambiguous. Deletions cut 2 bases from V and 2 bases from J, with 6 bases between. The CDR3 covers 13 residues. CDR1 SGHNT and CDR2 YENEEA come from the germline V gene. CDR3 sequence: CASSLFTNTEAFF. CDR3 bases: TGTGCCAGCAGCTTATTCACAAACACTGAAGCTTTCTTT.

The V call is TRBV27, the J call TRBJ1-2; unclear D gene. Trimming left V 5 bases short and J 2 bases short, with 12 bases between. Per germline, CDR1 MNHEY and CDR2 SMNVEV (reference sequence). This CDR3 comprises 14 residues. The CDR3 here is CASSTTLGNYGYTF. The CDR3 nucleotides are TGTGCCAGCAGTACAACCCTAGGAAACTATGGCTACACCTTC.

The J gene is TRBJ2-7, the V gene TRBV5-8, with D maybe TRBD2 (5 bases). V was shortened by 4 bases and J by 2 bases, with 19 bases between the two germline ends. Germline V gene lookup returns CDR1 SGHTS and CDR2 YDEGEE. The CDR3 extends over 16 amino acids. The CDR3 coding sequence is TGTGCCAGCAGCCCCTATGTCGGGGTAGGGACCTACGAGCAGTACTTC. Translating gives CASSPYVGVGTYEQYF. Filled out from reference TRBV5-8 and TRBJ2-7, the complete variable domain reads EAGVTQSPTHLIKTRGQQATLRCSPISGHTSVYWYQQALGLGLQFLLWYDEGEERNRGNFPPRFSGRQFPNYSSELNVNALELEDSALYLCASSPYVGVGTYEQYFGPGTRLTVT.

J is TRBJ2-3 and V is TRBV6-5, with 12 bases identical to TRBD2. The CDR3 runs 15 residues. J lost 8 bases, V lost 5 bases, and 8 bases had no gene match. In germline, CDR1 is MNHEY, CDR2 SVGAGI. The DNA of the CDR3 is TGTGCCAGCAGTCGCTCTAGCGGGGGGGCCGCTACGCAGTATTTT. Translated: CASSRSSGGAATQYF.

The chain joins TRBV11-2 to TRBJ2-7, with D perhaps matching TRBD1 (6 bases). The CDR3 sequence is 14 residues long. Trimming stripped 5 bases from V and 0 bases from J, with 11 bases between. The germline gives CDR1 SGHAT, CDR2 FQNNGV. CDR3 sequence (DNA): TGTGCCAGCAGCCAGGGACACAGCTCCTACGAGCAGTACTTC. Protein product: CASSQGHSSYEQYF.

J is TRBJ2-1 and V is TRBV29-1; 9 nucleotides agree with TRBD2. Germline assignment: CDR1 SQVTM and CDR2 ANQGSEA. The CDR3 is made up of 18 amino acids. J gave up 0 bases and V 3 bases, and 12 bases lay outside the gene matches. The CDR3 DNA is TGCAGCGTTGAGGGGGTATCTAGCGGGGCCAGCTCCTACAATGAGCAGTTCTTC. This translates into CSVEGVSSGASSYNEQFF.

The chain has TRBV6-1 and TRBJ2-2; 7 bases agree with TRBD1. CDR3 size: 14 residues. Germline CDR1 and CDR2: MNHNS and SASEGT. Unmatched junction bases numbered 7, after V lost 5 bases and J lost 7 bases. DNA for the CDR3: TGTGCCAGCAGTCAAACAGGGGTTCTCGGGGAGCTGTTTTTT. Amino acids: CASSQTGVLGELFF.

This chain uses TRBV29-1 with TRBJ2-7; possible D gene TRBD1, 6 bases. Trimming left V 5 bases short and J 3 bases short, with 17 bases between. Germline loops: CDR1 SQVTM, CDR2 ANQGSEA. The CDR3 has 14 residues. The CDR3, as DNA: TGCAGCGTTCTCTTGGGGATAGGGGGCTACGAGCAGTACTTC. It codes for CSVLLGIGGYEQYF.

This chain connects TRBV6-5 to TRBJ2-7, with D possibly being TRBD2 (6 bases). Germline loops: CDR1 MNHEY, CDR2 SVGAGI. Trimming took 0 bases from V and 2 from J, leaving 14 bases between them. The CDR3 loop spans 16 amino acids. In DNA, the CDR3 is TGTGCCAGCAGTTACTCCGGCGGGAATCCCGCCTACGAGCAGTACTTC. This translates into CASSYSGGNPAYEQYF.

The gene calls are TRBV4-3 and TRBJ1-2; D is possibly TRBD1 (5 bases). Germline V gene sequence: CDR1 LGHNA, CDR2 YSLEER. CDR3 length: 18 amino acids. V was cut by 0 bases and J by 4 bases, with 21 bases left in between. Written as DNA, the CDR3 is TGCGCCAGCAGCCAAGAAAGGGGTAGTTCTGCAGCACTCTATGGCTACACCTTC. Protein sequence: CASSQERGSSAALYGYTF.

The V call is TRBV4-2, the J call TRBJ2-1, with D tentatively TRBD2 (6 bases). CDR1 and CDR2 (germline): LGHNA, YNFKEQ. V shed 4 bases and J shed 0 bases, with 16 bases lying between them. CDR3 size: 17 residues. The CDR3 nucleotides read TGTGCCAGCAGCCCCACTAGCCTTCAGAGCTCCTACAATGAGCAGTTCTTC. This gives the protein CASSPTSLQSSYNEQFF.

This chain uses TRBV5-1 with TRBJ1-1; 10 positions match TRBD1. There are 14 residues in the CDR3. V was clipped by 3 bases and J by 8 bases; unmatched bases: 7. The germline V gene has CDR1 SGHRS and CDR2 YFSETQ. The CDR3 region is CASSYPGTGVEAFF. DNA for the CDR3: TGCGCCAGCAGCTATCCCGGGACAGGGGTAGAAGCTTTCTTT. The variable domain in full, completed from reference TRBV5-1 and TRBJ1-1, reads KAGVTQTPRYLIKTRGQQVTLSCSPISGHRSVSWYQQTPGQGLQFLFEYFSETQRNKGNFPGRFSGRQFSNSRSEMNVSTLELGDSALYLCASSYPGTGVEAFFGQGTRLTVV.